This TCR beta chain was found in a study of T cell responses to AZD1222 COVID-19 vaccine. Overall study findings and caveats: Dominant CD4 TCR responses targeted spike regions 160-218 and 743-854.

This CDR3 contains 15 residues. The V gene end was trimmed by 5 bases and the J gene end by 7 bases; junction bases not matched to a gene: 12. CDR1 and CDR2 (germline): SGHDT, YYEEEE. Second-dose schedules of about 4 or about 12 weeks were combined. Using immunoSEQ multiplex PCR, the repertoire was profiled, and TCRdb retains in-frame clones only, with some absent. The sample includes around 170,000 clones, 92% of them seen just once. Note on this clone: Its antigen remains unidentified.

The origin of this receptor is an adult who received the AZD1222 COVID-19 vaccine. Sequencing was performed on peripheral blood, taken 28 days after the second AZD1222 dose. The chain has TRBV5-6 and TRBJ2-5, with 9 nucleotides matching TRBD1. Written as DNA, the CDR3 is TGTGCCAGCAGTACTTCCGGGACAGGGTTTTTGACCCAGTACTTC. This gives the protein CASSTSGTGFLTQYF.